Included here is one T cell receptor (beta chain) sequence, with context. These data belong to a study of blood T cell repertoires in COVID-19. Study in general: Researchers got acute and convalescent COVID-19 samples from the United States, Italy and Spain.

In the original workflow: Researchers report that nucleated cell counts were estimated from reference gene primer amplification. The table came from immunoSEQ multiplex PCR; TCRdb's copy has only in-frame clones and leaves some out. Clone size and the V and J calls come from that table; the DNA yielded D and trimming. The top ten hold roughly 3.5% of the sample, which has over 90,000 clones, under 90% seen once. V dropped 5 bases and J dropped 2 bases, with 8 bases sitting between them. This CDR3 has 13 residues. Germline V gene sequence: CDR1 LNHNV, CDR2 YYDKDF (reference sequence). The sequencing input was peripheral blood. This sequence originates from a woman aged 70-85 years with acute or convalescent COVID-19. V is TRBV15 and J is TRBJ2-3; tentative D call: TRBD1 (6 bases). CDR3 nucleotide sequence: TGTGCCACCAGCCGGGACATCACAGATACGCAGTATTTT. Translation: CATSRDITDTQYF.